This T cell receptor beta chain comes out of a study of cytomegalovirus exposure and HLA in healthy donors. Notes on the study in general: Presence/absence results assume similar sequencing depth per donor, which may not hold. The majority of CMV-associated TCR beta chains were reported as apparently HLA-restricted in a later analysis. It was shown in a later analysis that HLA-associated TCR beta chains were more clonally expanded than other, equally common chains.

Concerning this clone: The antigen is undetermined.

The CDR3 length is 15 residues. The V gene lost 1 base and the J gene lost 1 base, with 11 bases spanning the gap. Germline CDR1 reads MGHRA; CDR2 reads YSYEKL. Primers included in the PCR were 60 Vbeta and 13 Jbeta primers. Clones were read by immunoSEQ multiplex PCR, and TCRdb kept only the in-frame ones, dropping some. The table lists 140,000 or so clones, 70% to 80% of them singletons. V is TRBV4-1 and J is TRBJ2-7; maybe TRBD1 (5 bases). Sequenced: PBMCs. This clonotype was obtained from a woman younger than 30 in good health and CMV-seropositive. The CDR3 DNA follows: TGCGCCAGCAGCCAAGCACCCCAGGGATCCTACGAGCAGTACTTC. It codes for CASSQAPQGSYEQYF.